One sample yielded the 23 T cell receptor beta chains listed below, sequenced in a study of shared clonotypes between healthy human individuals. TCRdb's table, derived via immunoSEQ multiplex PCR, lists solely in-frame clones and lacks some. The sample includes hundreds of thousands of clones, 80% to 95% of them seen just once. CD45RO negativity and positive selection for CCR7 defined naive CD8 cells, a population that excluded terminally differentiated effector memory CD45RA+ cells. Sequencing was done on a sample of naive CD8+ T cells sorted from blood. Every receptor here comes from a man aged 25 to 45 in good health.

The rearrangement links TRBV27 to TRBJ2-7; 10 bases are shared with TRBD2. The CDR3 consists of 14 residues. Germline values: CDR1 MNHEY, CDR2 SMNVEV (reference sequence). The V gene end was trimmed by 0 bases and the J gene end by 6 bases; junction bases not matched to a gene: 2. The CDR3 protein is CASSLSRTSGEQYF. Written as DNA, the CDR3 is TGTGCCAGCAGTTTATCGAGGACTAGCGGCGAGCAGTACTTC.

The genes are TRBV12-2 and TRBJ1-4; TRBD1, the table's D call, was not compared with the DNA. TRBV12-2 is deemed a pseudogene. This CDR3 is built from 16 residues. In nucleotides, the CDR3 is TGTGCAAGTCGCCCCTCCAGCTGGACAGTAACGGGAAAACTGTTTTTT. It is translated as CASRPSSWTVTGKLFF.

Concerning this clone: The same CDR3 can be traced to other DNA sequences in this sample. The chain recombines TRBV15 with TRBJ2-3; D gene uncertain. Germline V gives CDR1 LNHNV, CDR2 YYDKDF (reference sequence). The germline V and J ends were trimmed by 0 bases and 6 bases, with 4 bases remaining between them. CDR3 length: 12 amino acids. The CDR3 DNA follows: TGTGCCACCAGCAGAGATCGGGATACGCAGTATTTT. Protein: CATSRDRDTQYF.

This clone was found once. V is TRBV5-1 and J is TRBJ2-5; D remains ambiguous. The CDR3 spans 14 residues. Trimming removed 3 bases at V and 0 bases at J, with 9 bases between. Germline lookup yields CDR1 SGHRS and CDR2 YFSETQ. The CDR3 DNA reads as TGCGCCAGCAGCTCCTTTGGGTACCAAGAGACCCAGTACTTC. This translates into CASSSFGYQETQYF.

V is TRBV9 and J is TRBJ2-1; 7 nucleotides agree with TRBD2. The V and J ends lost 0 bases and 1 base, in that order; junction bases with no gene match: 4. The germline CDR1 and CDR2 sequences are SGDLS and YYNGEE. The CDR3 runs 16 residues. CDR3 DNA: TGTGCCAGCAGCGTAGACGCGGGAGTGTCCTACAATGAGCAGTTCTTC. Translation: CASSVDAGVSYNEQFF.

This chain joins TRBV4-3 and TRBJ1-1, with D unclear. This CDR3 has 15 amino acids. CDR1 and CDR2 (germline): LGHNA, YSLEER. Trimming took off 0 bases at V and 3 bases at J, with 11 bases between the two ends. The CDR3: CASSQDSTLYTEAFF. CDR3 DNA: TGCGCCAGCAGCCAAGATTCGACCCTGTACACTGAAGCTTTCTTT.

The chain carries TRBV4-1 and TRBJ2-1; D possibly uses TRBD1 or TRBD2 (5 bases each). Per the germline V gene, CDR1 is MGHRA and CDR2 is YSYEKL. This CDR3 has 17 amino acids. Deletions cut 0 bases from V and 2 bases from J, with 14 bases between. This CDR3 is CASSQDQGGWAYNEQFF. CDR3 nucleotides: TGCGCCAGCAGCCAAGATCAGGGCGGGTGGGCCTACAATGAGCAGTTCTTC.

The chain couples TRBV5-1 to TRBJ1-5; D unresolved. The CDR3 consists of 14 residues. Germline V gives CDR1 SGHRS, CDR2 YFSETQ. V gave up 4 bases and J gave up 2 bases, with 10 bases separating them. This CDR3 reads CASSEGEGNQPQHF. In nucleotides, the CDR3 is TGCGCCAGCAGCGAGGGTGAGGGCAATCAGCCCCAGCATTTT.

The rearrangement uses TRBV5-4 and TRBJ2-1; 7 bases agree with TRBD2. The V gene end was trimmed by 4 bases and the J gene end by 4 bases; junction bases not matched to a gene: 8. The length of the CDR3 is 15 residues. CDR1 and CDR2 from the germline V gene are SGHNT and YYREEE (reference sequence). The CDR3 loop is CASSLQRDQYNEQFF. The CDR3, as DNA: TGTGCCAGCAGCCTACAGCGGGACCAGTACAATGAGCAGTTCTTC.

The CDR3 bases are TGTGCCATCGGCGGGATACTAGTCTACGAGCAGTACTTC. Protein: CAIGGILVYEQYF. The rearrangement uses TRBV10-3 and TRBJ2-7, with a tentative D call TRBD2 (6 bases). This CDR3 has 13 amino acids. V lost 8 bases and J lost 3, with 14 bases in between. Germline V gene sequence: CDR1 ENHRY, CDR2 SYGVKD.

A remark on this clone: The sample has other DNA sequences that encode this CDR3 too. V gene TRBV19 combines with J gene TRBJ2-2, with no clear D. The germline V and J ends were trimmed by 3 bases and 4 bases, with 3 bases remaining between them. The CDR3 is made up of 12 amino acids. CDR1 and CDR2 from the germline V gene are LNHDA and SQIVND (reference sequence). As DNA, the CDR3 is TGTGCCAGTAGTATCGGCACCGGGGAGCTGTTTTTT. It yields the protein CASSIGTGELFF.

The J gene is TRBJ2-1, the V gene TRBV6-5; TRBD1 is a possible D gene (5 bases). The CDR3 covers 13 residues. Per germline, CDR1 MNHEY and CDR2 SVGAGI. Trimming took 4 bases from V and 5 from J, leaving 9 bases between them. CDR3 region: CASSSQGNNEQFF. The DNA of the CDR3 is TGTGCCAGCAGTTCCCAGGGTAACAATGAGCAGTTCTTC.

This chain connects TRBV7-8 to TRBJ1-5; D unclear. Trimming removed 1 base from V and 7 bases from J, with 8 bases in between. Germline V gene sequence: CDR1 SGHVS, CDR2 FQNEAQ. This CDR3 spans 13 amino acids. The CDR3 region is CASSLEARQPQHF. CDR3 DNA: TGTGCCAGCAGCTTAGAGGCGAGGCAGCCCCAGCATTTT.

This clone was recorded once. CDR3 loop: CASSSGTVGSGNTIYF. Here the CDR3 DNA reads TGTGCCAGCAGCTCCGGGACAGTCGGCTCTGGAAACACCATATATTTT. V gene TRBV7-9 combines with J gene TRBJ1-3; 7 positions agree with TRBD1. CDR3 length: 16 residues. V lost 4 bases and J lost 0; bases outside the gene matches: 6. From germline, CDR1 is SEHNR and CDR2 FQNEAQ (reference sequence).

V gene TRBV9 combines with J gene TRBJ2-7; no reliable D call. V was trimmed by 3 bases and J by 3 bases, leaving 16 bases between them. Germline V lookup: CDR1 SGDLS, CDR2 YYNGEE. CDR3 length: 15 amino acids. CDR3 nucleotides: TGTGCCAGCAGCGAGGGAAGTACAGCTCACTACGAGCAGTACTTC. It encodes CASSEGSTAHYEQYF.

V gene TRBV13 combines with J gene TRBJ2-5; D possibly corresponds to TRBD2 (7 bases). Trimming removed 4 bases from V and 4 bases from J, with 10 bases in between. This CDR3 has 13 amino acids. Germline CDR1 reads PRHDT; CDR2 reads FYEKMQ (reference sequence). CDR3 bases: TGTGCCAGCAGCTCAGGGGAGGGAGAGACCCAGTACTTC. This gives the protein CASSSGEGETQYF.

The chain carries TRBV4-1 and TRBJ1-5; TRBD1 aligns across 12 bases. The germline V gene encodes CDR1 MGHRA and CDR2 YSYEKL. V lost 3 bases and J lost 6; bases outside the gene matches: 6. This CDR3 region has 16 residues. The CDR3 nucleotides are TGCGCCAGCAGCCAGACCGGGACAGGGGGCATTCAGCCCCAGCATTTT. Its protein product is CASSQTGTGGIQPQHF.

The J gene is TRBJ2-7, the V gene TRBV13, with 9 positions matching TRBD1. CDR3 length: 16 amino acids. The J segment lost 1 base and the V segment lost 0 bases, leaving 4 bases of the junction unmatched. Looked up from germline, CDR1 is PRHDT and CDR2 is FYEKMQ (reference sequence). The CDR3 spells CASSLGGQGKSYEQYF. As DNA, the CDR3 is TGTGCCAGCAGCTTAGGCGGACAGGGGAAATCCTACGAGCAGTACTTC.

The chain couples TRBV13 to TRBJ2-1; 7 nucleotides align to TRBD1. Germline values: CDR1 PRHDT, CDR2 FYEKMQ (reference sequence). Trimming at V came to 4 bases and at J to 6 bases, leaving 9 bases not matched to a gene. The CDR3 covers 15 residues. CDR3 residues: CASSSSGQLSNEQFF. The CDR3 region has the DNA TGTGCCAGCAGCTCCTCGGGACAGTTGTCCAATGAGCAGTTCTTC.

Of note for this clone: Other DNA sequences from this sample encode an identical CDR3 as well. The chain links TRBV28 to TRBJ2-5; unclear D gene. Germline V gene data show CDR1 as MDHEN and CDR2 as SYDVKM. The CDR3 contains 11 residues. Trimming removed 2 bases at V and 4 bases at J, with 2 bases between. The CDR3 is CASSLGETQYF. CDR3 bases: TGTGCCAGCAGTTTAGGAGAGACCCAGTACTTC.

Points on this clone: Other DNA sequences in the sample encode the same CDR3. The J gene is TRBJ1-5, the V gene TRBV19; D is unresolved. Trimming took 1 base from V and 1 from J, leaving 8 bases between them. Looked up from germline, CDR1 is LNHDA and CDR2 is SQIVND (reference sequence). This CDR3 comprises 15 residues. As DNA, the CDR3 is TGTGCCAGTAGTATAGGACAATTAAGCAATCAGCCCCAGCATTTT. Amino acid sequence: CASSIGQLSNQPQHF.

This clone was counted a single time. The chain is built from TRBV19 and TRBJ2-7; 7 nucleotides agree with TRBD2. This CDR3 is 14 amino acids long. Germline V CDR1 and CDR2: LNHDA, SQIVND (reference sequence). J was trimmed by 6 bases and V by 3 bases; bases with no gene match: 8. CDR3 loop: CASSIKAGASEQYF. CDR3 nucleotides: TGTGCCAGTAGTATTAAGGCGGGAGCAAGCGAGCAGTACTTC.

V usage is TRBV27 and J usage is TRBJ2-7; TRBD2 matches at 8 bases. Germline CDR1 is MNHEY and CDR2 is SMNVEV (reference sequence). Trimming took 7 bases from V and 2 from J; bases not matched to a gene: 7. The CDR3 loop spans 14 amino acids. The CDR3 reads CASNKAGATYEQYF. The CDR3 DNA reads TGTGCCAGCAATAAAGCGGGAGCTACCTACGAGCAGTACTTC.